The 7 T cell receptor beta chains below come from one sample, sequenced in a study of blood T cell repertoires in COVID-19. Method: immunoSEQ multiplex PCR; TCRdb's copy keeps in-frame clones and lacks some. The table includes about 270,000 clones, around 87% detected once. The specimen was PBMCs or T cells enriched from blood (not recorded which). The receptor set was obtained from a woman aged 18-29 years who had recovered from COVID-19.

The V and J genes are TRBV5-1 and TRBJ2-5; 15 bases match TRBD2. With 1 base clipped from V and 5 bases from J, the junction kept 3 bases outside the gene matches. CDR3 size: 16 residues. The germline V gene has CDR1 SGHRS and CDR2 YFSETQ. The CDR3 loop reads CASSLLGLAGGETQYF. The CDR3 DNA sequence: TGCGCCAGCAGCTTGCTTGGACTAGCGGGAGGGGAGACCCAGTACTTC.

The chain joins TRBV14 to TRBJ1-1, with TRBD1 matching over 8 bases. The germline V gene has CDR1 SGHDN and CDR2 FVKESK. The V segment lost 5 bases and the J segment 1 base; nucleotides outside the gene matches: 6. CDR3 length: 15 residues. CDR3 residues: CASSALTGANTEAFF. The CDR3 DNA sequence: TGTGCCAGCAGCGCACTGACAGGGGCGAACACTGAAGCTTTCTTT.

V gene TRBV5-1 combines with J gene TRBJ2-7; a weak D match, TRBD1 (6 bases). The CDR3 runs 14 residues. The germline gives CDR1 SGHRS, CDR2 YFSETQ. Trimming shortened V by 0 bases and J by 2 bases, and 9 bases separated the two germline ends. The CDR3 spells CASSLGTEPYEQYF. CDR3 DNA: TGCGCCAGCAGCTTGGGGACAGAACCCTACGAGCAGTACTTC.

This clone was counted once. The chain has TRBV25-1 and TRBJ1-1; D unclear. Trimming cost V 0 bases and J 0 bases, with 14 bases left between them. In germline, CDR1 is MGHDK, CDR2 SYGVNS. The CDR3 contains 17 residues. The CDR3 DNA reads TGTGCCAGCAGTGAATATTTTCCTGAACGGGTGAACACTGAAGCTTTCTTT. Translated: CASSEYFPERVNTEAFF. Full variable domain (rest looked up from reference TRBV25-1 and TRBJ1-1): EADIYQTPRYLVIGTGKKITLECSQTMGHDKMYWYQQDPGMELHLIHYSYGVNSTEKGDLSSESTVSRIRTEHFPLTLESARPSHTSQYLCASSEYFPERVNTEAFFGQGTRLTVV.

The V and J genes are TRBV19 and TRBJ2-3, with 7 bases matching TRBD2. The CDR3 is 14 residues long. Germline-derived CDR1 and CDR2 are LNHDA and SQIVND (reference sequence). V was clipped by 0 bases and J by 5 bases; unmatched bases: 2. The CDR3 DNA sequence: TGTGCCAGTAGTATAGATCGGGAGGTAGATACGCAGTATTTT. This sequence encodes CASSIDREVDTQYF.

In this sample, this clone turned up once. The J gene is TRBJ1-2, the V gene TRBV27; 7 bases align to TRBD1. Germline V CDR1 and CDR2: MNHEY, SMNVEV (reference sequence). With 3 bases clipped from V and 5 bases from J, the junction kept 15 bases outside the gene matches. This CDR3 spans 17 amino acids. This chain's CDR3 is CASSFRSPTGSLYGYTF. The CDR3 region has the DNA TGTGCCAGCAGTTTTAGATCTCCGACAGGGTCCCTTTATGGCTACACCTTC.

The gene calls are TRBV28 and TRBJ1-2; the match to TRBD1 covers 8 bases. The CDR3 spans 15 residues. In germline, CDR1 is MDHEN, CDR2 SYDVKM. V trimming: 8 bases; J trimming: 5 bases; junction bases outside the gene matches: 13. The CDR3 region is CASSFGTGVRYGYTF. Here the CDR3 DNA reads TGTGCCAGCTCCTTCGGGACAGGTGTTAGGTATGGCTACACCTTC.